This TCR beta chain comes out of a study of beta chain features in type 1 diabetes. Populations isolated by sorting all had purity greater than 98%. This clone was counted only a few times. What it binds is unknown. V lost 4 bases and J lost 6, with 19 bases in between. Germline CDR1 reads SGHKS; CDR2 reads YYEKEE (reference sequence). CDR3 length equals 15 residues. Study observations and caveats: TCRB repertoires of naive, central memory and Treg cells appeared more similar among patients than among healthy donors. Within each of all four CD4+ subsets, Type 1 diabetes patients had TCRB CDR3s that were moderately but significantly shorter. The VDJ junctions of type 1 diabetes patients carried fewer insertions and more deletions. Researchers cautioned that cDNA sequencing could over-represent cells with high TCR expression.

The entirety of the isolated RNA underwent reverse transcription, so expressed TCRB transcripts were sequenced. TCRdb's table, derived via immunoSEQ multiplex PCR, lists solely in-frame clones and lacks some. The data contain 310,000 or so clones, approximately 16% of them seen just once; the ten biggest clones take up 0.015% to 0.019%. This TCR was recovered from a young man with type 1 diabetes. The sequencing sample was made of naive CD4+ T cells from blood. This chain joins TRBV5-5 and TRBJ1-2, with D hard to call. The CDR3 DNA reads TGTGCCAGCAGCCCCCCAACGACACTCCACCATGGCTACACCTTC. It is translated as CASSPPTTLHHGYTF.